This TCR beta chain was profiled in a study of T cells in localized non-small cell lung cancer. Findings and limits, study-wide: Clonality of T cells reached its maximum in uninvolved adjacent lung, surpassing tumor. A median approximately 53 of the top 100 tumor clones appeared in adjacent lung. The tumor had only one region sequenced, so heterogeneity remains possible. Blood T cell density predicted longer survival; adjacent-lung clonality, shorter.

Profiled with immunoSEQ multiplex PCR; TCRdb holds only in-frame clones, not every one. The sample comprises roughly 14,000 clones, roughly 84% of which are singletons, and approximately 4.2% rests with the top ten. With 4 bases removed from V and 4 bases from J, the gap between germline ends came to 15 bases. The CDR3 length is 14 residues. Germline-derived CDR1 and CDR2 are SGHRS and YFSETQ. This clone is a singleton in its sample. Its matching antigen is unknown. Source: peripheral blood, taken before any cancer treatment. This clonotype originated in an older female donor with stage I squamous cell lung carcinoma. The rearrangement joins TRBV5-1 to TRBJ2-7; a possible D gene is TRBD1 (5 bases). This chain's CDR3 is CASSPTQGWYEQYF. DNA of the CDR3: TGCGCCAGCAGCCCCACCCAGGGTTGGTACGAGCAGTACTTC.